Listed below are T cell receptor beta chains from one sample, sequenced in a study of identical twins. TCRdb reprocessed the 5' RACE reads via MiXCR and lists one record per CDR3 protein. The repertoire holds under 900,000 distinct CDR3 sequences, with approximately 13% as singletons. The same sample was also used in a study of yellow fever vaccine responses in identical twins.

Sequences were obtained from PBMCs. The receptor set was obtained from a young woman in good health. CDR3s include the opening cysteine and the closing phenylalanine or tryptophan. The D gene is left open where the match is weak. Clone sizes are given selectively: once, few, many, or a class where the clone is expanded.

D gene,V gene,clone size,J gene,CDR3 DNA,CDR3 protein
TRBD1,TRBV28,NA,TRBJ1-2,TGTGCCAGCATTGGGACAGGGAACTATGGCTACACCTTC,CASIGTGNYGYTF
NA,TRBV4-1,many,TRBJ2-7,TGCGCCAGCAGCCAAGATAAAGGGTACGAGCAGTACTTC,CASSQDKGYEQYF
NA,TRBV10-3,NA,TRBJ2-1,TGTGCCATCAGTGCCGGGACAGAAGGGGGGAATGAGCAGTTCTTC,CAISAGTEGGNEQFF
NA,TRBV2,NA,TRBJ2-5,TGTGCCAGCAAAGATTCCCCCATGCGACAAGAGACCCAGTACTTC,CASKDSPMRQETQYF
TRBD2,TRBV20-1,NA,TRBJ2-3,TGCAGTGCCGGCCCGGTGCGGGGGTACACAGATACGCAGTATTTT,CSAGPVRGYTDTQYF
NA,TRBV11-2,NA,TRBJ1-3,TGTGCCAGCAGCCCCGGAGTTGCGATTGGAAACACCATATATTTT,CASSPGVAIGNTIYF
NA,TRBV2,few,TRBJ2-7,TGTGCCAGCAGTGTCGGGGCAGGGGAGTACGAGCAGTACTTC,CASSVGAGEYEQYF
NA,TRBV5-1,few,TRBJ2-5,TGCGCCAGCAGCTTGGTCCTAGCACTGGGAGAGACCCAGTACTTC,CASSLVLALGETQYF
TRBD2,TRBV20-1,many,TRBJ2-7,TGCAGTGCTAGAGATGCTAGCGGGAGTTACGAGCAGTACTTC,CSARDASGSYEQYF
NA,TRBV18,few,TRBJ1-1,TGTGCCAGCTCACGACAGGAGACGTACACTGAAGCTTTCTTT,CASSRQETYTEAFF
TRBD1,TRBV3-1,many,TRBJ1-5,TGTGCCAGCAGCCAAGCCGGGACAGGACATCAGCCCCAGCATTTT,CASSQAGTGHQPQHF
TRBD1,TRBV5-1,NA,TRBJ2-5,TGCGCCAGCAGCTTGGGACAGGGGGCTGGGACCCAGTACTTC,CASSLGQGAGTQYF
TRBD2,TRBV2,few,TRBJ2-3,TGTGCCAGCGGAACCTTTAGCGGGCTTGGCACAGATACGCAGTATTTT,CASGTFSGLGTDTQYF
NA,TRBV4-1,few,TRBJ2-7,TGCGCCAGCAGCCAAGAGATTACCTACGAGCAGTACTTC,CASSQEITYEQYF
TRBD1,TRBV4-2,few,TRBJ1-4,TGTGCCAGCAGCCAGGACAGGGGACTGTTTTTT,CASSQDRGLFF
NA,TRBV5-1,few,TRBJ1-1,TGCGCCAGCAGGTATTTCGGGGACCCTGAAGCTTTCTTT,CASRYFGDPEAFF
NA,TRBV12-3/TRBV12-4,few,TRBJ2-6,TGTGCCAGCAGTGTGGGGGGGGCTACAGTCCTGACTTTC,CASSVGGATVLTF
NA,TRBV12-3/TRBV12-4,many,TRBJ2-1,TGTGCCAGCGAGGGGTACAATGAGCAGTTCTTC,CASEGYNEQFF
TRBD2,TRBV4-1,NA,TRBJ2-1,TGCGCCAGCAGCCAAGGGGGTAGCGGGAGGGTCCCATACAATGAGCAGTTCTTC,CASSQGGSGRVPYNEQFF
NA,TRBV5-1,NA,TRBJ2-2,TGCGCCAGCAGCCCCTCTGGACAGCAGAACACCGGGGAGCTGTTTTTT,CASSPSGQQNTGELFF
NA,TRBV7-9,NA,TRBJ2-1,TGTGCCAGCAGCTTGGGGGCTTCGGGGGCACGGAATGAGCAGTTCTTC,CASSLGASGARNEQFF
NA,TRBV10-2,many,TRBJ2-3,TGCGCCAGCAGAGCAGGGTCGGGCACAGATACGCAGTATTTT,CASRAGSGTDTQYF
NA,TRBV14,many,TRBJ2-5,TGTGCCAGCAGCCATCGAGTGGGTGAAGAGACCCAGTACTTC,CASSHRVGEETQYF
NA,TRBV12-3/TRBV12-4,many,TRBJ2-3,TGTGCCAGCAGCCCCCCTCTAAGCACAGATACGCAGTATTTT,CASSPPLSTDTQYF
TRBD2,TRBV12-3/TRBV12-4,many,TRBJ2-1,TGTGCCAGCAGCCCTGCCTTTAGCGGGAGTCACAATGAGCAGTTCTTC,CASSPAFSGSHNEQFF
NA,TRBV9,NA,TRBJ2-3,TGTGCCAGCAGCGGTTCGGGACTCTCCACAGATACGCAGTATTTT,CASSGSGLSTDTQYF
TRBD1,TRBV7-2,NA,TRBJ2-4,TGTGCCAGCAGGCAAGGGGACAGGGCGGAGGCCAAAAACATTCAGTACTTC,CASRQGDRAEAKNIQYF
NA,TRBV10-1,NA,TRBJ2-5,TGCGCCAGCAGTGAGTCGGGGGCGGGAGAGACCCTGTACTTC,CASSESGAGETLYF
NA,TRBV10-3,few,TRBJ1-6,TGTGCCATCAGTAGGGGGGAGAATTCACCCCTCCACTTT,CAISRGENSPLHF
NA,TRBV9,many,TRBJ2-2,TGTGCCAGCAGCGTTCAGTACACCGGGGAGCTGTTTTTT,CASSVQYTGELFF
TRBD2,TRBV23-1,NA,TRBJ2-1,TGCGCCAGCAGTCAATCCACTAGCGGGAGGCATGAGCAGTTCTTC,CASSQSTSGRHEQFF
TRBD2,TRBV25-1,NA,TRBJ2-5,TGTGCCAGCAGTGAAAGGGGGCGGGAGGGACAAGAGACCCAGTACTTC,CASSERGREGQETQYF
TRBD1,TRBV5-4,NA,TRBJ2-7,TGTGCCAGCAGCTTTCAGGGGGCGAGCCACGAGCAGTACTTC,CASSFQGASHEQYF
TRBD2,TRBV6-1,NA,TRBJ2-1,TGTGCCAGCAGCGCCCCCTCCGCGGGAGGCTACAATGAGCAGTTCTTC,CASSAPSAGGYNEQFF
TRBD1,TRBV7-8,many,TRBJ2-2,TGTGCCAGCAGCTTGAGGACAGGGGTTACCACCGGGGAGCTGTTTTTT,CASSLRTGVTTGELFF
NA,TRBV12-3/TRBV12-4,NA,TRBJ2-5,TGTGCCAGCAGTTTTCAGGGCTTTAGGAGTCAAGAGACCCAGTACTTC,CASSFQGFRSQETQYF
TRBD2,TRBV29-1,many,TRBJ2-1,TGCAGCGTGACACCTACTAGCGGGTACAATGAGCAGTTCTTC,CSVTPTSGYNEQFF
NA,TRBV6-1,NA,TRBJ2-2,TGTGCCAGCAGTGAGCGACCAGGGGCCGGGGAGCTGTTTTTT,CASSERPGAGELFF
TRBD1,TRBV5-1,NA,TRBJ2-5,TGCGCCAGCAGCAAGGGGGCAGGTGGGGAAGAGACCCAGTACTTC,CASSKGAGGEETQYF
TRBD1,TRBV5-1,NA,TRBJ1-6,TGCGCCAGCAGCTTGGAGGGGACAGGGGATTCACCCCTCCACTTT,CASSLEGTGDSPLHF
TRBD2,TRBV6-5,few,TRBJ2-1,TGTGCCAGCAGTTACGGGACTAGCGGGACTTATGAGCAGTTCTTC,CASSYGTSGTYEQFF
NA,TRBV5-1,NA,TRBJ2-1,TGCGCCAGCAGCTTTGTGATGAAACTCAATGAGCAGTTCTTC,CASSFVMKLNEQFF
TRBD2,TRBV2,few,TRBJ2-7,TGTGCCAGCAGCCCAGCGGGACTGGGCTCCTACGAGCAGTACTTC,CASSPAGLGSYEQYF
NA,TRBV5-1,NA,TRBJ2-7,TGCGCCAGCAGCCCAAGCGTGGCCTACGAGCAGTACTTC,CASSPSVAYEQYF
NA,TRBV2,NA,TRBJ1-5,TGTGCCAGCAGTGCCCACACTGCTAGCAATCAGCCCCAGCATTTT,CASSAHTASNQPQHF
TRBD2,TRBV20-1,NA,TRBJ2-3,TGCAGTGCTAGAGATCCCGGGGGGGGGAAGACGCATACGCAGTATTTT,CSARDPGGGKTHTQYF
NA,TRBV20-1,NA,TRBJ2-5,TGCAGTGCTAGAGATATTCGGGGGGCCGGGTGGGAGACCCAGTACTTC,CSARDIRGAGWETQYF
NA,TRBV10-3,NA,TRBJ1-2,TGTGCCATCAGCGCCGGGGCTCAATACAACTATGGCTACACCTTC,CAISAGAQYNYGYTF
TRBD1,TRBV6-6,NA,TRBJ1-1,TGTATCACAGGGGGCACGATGAACACTGAAGCTTTCTTT,CITGGTMNTEAFF
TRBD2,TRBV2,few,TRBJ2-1,TGTGCCAGCAGTTCGACGACTAGCGGGCAGTCCTACAATGAGCAGTTCTTC,CASSSTTSGQSYNEQFF
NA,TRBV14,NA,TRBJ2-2,TGTGCCAGCAGCCAATTTGGAGCCGGAACCGGGGAGCTGTTTTTT,CASSQFGAGTGELFF
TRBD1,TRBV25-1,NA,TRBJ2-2,TGTGCTAGTCAGGGGGTAGCCAGCGGGGAGCTGTTTTTT,CASQGVASGELFF
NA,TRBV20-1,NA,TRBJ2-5,TGCAGTGCTCCTACAGGGAGCGAGACCCAGTACTTC,CSAPTGSETQYF